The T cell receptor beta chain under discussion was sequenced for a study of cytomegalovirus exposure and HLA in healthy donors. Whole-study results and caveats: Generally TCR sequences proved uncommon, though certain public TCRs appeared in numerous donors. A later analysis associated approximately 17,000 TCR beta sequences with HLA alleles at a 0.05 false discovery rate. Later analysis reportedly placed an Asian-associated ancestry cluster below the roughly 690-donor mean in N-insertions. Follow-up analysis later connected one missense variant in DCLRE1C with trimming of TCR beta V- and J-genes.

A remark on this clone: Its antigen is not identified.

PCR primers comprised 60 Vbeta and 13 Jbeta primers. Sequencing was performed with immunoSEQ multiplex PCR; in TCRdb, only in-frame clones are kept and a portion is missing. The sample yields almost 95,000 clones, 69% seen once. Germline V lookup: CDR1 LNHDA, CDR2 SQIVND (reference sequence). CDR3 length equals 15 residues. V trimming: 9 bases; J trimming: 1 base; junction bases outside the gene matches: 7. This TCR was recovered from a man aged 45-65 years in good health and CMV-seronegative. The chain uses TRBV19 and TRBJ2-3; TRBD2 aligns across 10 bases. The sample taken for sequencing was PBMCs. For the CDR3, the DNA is TGTGCCAGCCGCCCCCTAGCGGGGGGCACAGATACGCAGTATTTT. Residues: CASRPLAGGTDTQYF.